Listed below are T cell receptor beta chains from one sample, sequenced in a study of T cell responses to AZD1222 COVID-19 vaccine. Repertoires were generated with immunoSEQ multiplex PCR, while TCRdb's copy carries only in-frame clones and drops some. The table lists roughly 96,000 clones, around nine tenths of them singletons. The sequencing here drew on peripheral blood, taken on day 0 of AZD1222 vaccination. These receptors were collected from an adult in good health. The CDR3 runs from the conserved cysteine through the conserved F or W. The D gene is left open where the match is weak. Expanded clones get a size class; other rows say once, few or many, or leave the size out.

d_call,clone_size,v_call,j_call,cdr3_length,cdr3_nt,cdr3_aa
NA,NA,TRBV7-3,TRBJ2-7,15,TGTGCCAGCAGCCCTCTTGGGGGAATTTTGGACGAGCAGTACTTC,CASSPLGGILDEQYF
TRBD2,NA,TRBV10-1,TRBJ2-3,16,TGCGCCAGCAGTGATCGGGATAGCGGGAGCCCAGATACGCAGTATTTT,CASSDRDSGSPDTQYF
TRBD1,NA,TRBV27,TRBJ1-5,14,TGTGCCAGCAGTTCCGGGACAGGCAATCAGCCCCAGCATTTT,CASSSGTGNQPQHF
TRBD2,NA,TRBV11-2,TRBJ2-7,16,TGTGCCAGCAGCCGTGGACTAGCGGGAGACTCCTACGAGCAGTACTTC,CASSRGLAGDSYEQYF
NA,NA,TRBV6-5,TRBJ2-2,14,TGTGCCGGAGGCACTAGCAGGAACACCGGGGAGCTGTTTTTT,CAGGTSRNTGELFF
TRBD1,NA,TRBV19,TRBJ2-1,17,TGTGCCAGTAGTCACTACGGGACAGGTCTTCTCTACAATGAGCAGTTCTTC,CASSHYGTGLLYNEQFF
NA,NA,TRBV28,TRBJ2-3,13,TGTGCCAGCACCAGCGCTAGCACAGATACGCAGTATTTT,CASTSASTDTQYF
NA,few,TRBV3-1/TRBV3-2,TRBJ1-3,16,TGTGCCAGCAGCCAAACCCCAACGCGGGGAGGAAACACCATATATTTT,CASSQTPTRGGNTIYF
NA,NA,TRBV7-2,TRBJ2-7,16,TGTGCCAGCAGCTTAACCCCTAGTGGTTTAAGCTACGAGCAGTACTTC,CASSLTPSGLSYEQYF
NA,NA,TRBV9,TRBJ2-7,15,TGTGCCAGCAGCGTAGATACAGGGGACTACTACGAGCAGTACTTC,CASSVDTGDYYEQYF
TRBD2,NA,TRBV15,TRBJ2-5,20,TGTGCCACCAGCAGAGATGGCAGGGTAGGGGCTAGCGGGAGTGATGAGACCCAGTACTTC,CATSRDGRVGASGSDETQYF
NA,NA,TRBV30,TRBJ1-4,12,TGTGCCTGGAGCCCCCTGCAGGAAAAACTGTTTTTT,CAWSPLQEKLFF
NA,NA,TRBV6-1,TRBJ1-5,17,TGTGCCAGCAGTGAAGCGGGGAGGGATCCTAGCAATCAGCCCCAGCATTTT,CASSEAGRDPSNQPQHF
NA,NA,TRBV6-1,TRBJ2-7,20,TGTGCCAGCAGTGAAGCGGGGCGGGCGGGCGCTTCCTTTAGCTCCTACGAGCAGTACTTC,CASSEAGRAGASFSSYEQYF
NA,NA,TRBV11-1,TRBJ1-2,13,TGTGCCAGCAGCTTAGACACGAACTATGGCTACACCTTC,CASSLDTNYGYTF
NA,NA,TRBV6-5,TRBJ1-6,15,TGTGCCAGCGCCAACCGTGAAATACGGAATTCACCCCTCCACTTT,CASANREIRNSPLHF
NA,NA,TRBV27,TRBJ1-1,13,TGTGCCAGCAGTTTCAGGGTCTTCACTGAAGCTTTCTTT,CASSFRVFTEAFF
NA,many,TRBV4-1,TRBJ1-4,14,TGCGCCAGCAGCCAAACGTGGGCTAATGAAAAACTGTTTTTT,CASSQTWANEKLFF
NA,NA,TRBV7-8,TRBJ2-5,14,TGTGCCAGCAGCTTGATTTCAGAAATAGAGACCCAGTACTTC,CASSLISEIETQYF
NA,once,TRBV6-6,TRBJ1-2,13,TGTGCCAGCACTCAGAGAGGGGAGGGTGGCTACACCTTC,CASTQRGEGGYTF
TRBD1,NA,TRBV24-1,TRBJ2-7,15,TGTGCCACCAGTGATTCACAGACAGGGTCCTACGAGCAGTACTTC,CATSDSQTGSYEQYF
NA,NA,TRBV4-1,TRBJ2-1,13,TGCGCCAGCAGCCCAGGGATTAACAATGAGCAGTTCTTC,CASSPGINNEQFF
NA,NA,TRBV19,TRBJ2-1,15,TGTGCCAGTAGTATAGCGCAGGGACTGTACAATGAGCAGTTCTTC,CASSIAQGLYNEQFF
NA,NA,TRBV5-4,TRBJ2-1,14,TGTGCCAGCAGCTCCGAAGTTCGCTACAATGAGCAGTTCTTC,CASSSEVRYNEQFF
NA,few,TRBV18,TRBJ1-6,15,TGTGCCAGCTCACCCACTAGCTCCTATAATTCACCCCTCCACTTT,CASSPTSSYNSPLHF
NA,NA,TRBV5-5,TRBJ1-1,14,TGTGCCAGCAGCTTAAACCAGGGGTACACTGAAGCTTTCTTT,CASSLNQGYTEAFF
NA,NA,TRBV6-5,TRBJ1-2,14,TGTGCCAGCAGGCACCAGGGTTTGGAGGTGGGCTACACCTTC,CASRHQGLEVGYTF
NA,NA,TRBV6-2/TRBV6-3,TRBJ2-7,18,TGTGCCAGCAGTCAGGGAGCCTGGGGTCCCGGGACCACCATGGAGCAGTACTTC,CASSQGAWGPGTTMEQYF
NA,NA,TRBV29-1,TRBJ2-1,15,TGCAGCGTTGTAGGGGTGCGGGGCTCCTACAATGAGCAGTTCTTC,CSVVGVRGSYNEQFF
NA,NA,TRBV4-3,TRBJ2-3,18,TGCGCCAGCAGCCAACAAATATCTCGACAGGCGATCACAGATACGCAGTATTTT,CASSQQISRQAITDTQYF
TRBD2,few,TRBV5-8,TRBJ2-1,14,TGTGCCAGCAGCAAGAGACTAGCGGGAGTACTCCCGTTCTTC,CASSKRLAGVLPFF
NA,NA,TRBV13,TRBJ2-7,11,TGTGCCAGCAGCTACCGGTACGAGCAGTACTTC,CASSYRYEQYF
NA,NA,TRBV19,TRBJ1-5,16,TGTGCCAGTAGTATGGGGACCGGGACCATTAATCAGCCCCAGCATTTT,CASSMGTGTINQPQHF
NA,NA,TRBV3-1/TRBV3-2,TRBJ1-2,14,TGTGCCAGCAGCCTTCGGGGCAGGGGCTATGGCTACACCTTC,CASSLRGRGYGYTF
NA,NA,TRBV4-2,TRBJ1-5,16,TGTGCTAGCAGCCAGGAACCGACGGTGAACAATCAGCCCCAGCATTTT,CASSQEPTVNNQPQHF